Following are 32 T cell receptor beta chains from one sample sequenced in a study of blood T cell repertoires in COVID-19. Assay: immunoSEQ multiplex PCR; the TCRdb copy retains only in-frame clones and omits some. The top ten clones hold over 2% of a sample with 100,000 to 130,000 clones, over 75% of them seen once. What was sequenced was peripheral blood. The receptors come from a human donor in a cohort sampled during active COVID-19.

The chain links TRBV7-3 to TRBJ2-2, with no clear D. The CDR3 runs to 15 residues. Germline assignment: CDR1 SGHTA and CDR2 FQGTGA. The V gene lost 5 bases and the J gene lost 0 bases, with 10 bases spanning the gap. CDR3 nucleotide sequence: TGTGCCAGCAGCCAGGCCCACGCGAACACCGGGGAGCTGTTTTTT. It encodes CASSQAHANTGELFF.

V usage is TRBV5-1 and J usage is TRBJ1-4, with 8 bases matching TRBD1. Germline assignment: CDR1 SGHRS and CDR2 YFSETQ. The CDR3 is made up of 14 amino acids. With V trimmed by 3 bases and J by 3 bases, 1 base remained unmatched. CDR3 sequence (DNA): TGCGCCAGCAGCTCGACAGGGGCTAATGAAAAACTGTTTTTT. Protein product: CASSSTGANEKLFF.

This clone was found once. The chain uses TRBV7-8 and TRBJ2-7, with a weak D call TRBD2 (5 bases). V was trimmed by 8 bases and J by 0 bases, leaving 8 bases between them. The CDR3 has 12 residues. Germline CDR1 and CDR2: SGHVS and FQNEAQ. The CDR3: CASAGNSYEQYF. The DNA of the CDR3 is TGTGCCAGCGCCGGGAACTCCTACGAGCAGTACTTC.

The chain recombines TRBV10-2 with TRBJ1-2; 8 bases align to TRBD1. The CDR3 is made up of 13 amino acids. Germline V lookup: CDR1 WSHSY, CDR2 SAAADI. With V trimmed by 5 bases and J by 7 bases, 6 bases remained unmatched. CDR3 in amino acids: CASSFEGTGGYTF. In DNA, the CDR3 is TGCGCCAGCAGTTTTGAGGGGACAGGTGGCTACACCTTC.

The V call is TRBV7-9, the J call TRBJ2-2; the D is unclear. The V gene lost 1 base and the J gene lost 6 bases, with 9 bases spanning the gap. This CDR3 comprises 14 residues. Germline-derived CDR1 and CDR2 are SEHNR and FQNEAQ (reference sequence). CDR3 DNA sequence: TGTGCCAGCAGCTTAGTGAGCGATCCCGGGGAGCTGTTTTTT. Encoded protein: CASSLVSDPGELFF.

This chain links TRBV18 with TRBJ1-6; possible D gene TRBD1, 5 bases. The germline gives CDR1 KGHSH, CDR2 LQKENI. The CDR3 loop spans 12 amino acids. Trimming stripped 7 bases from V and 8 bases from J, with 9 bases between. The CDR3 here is CASYQGDSPLHF. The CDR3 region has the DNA TGTGCCAGCTACCAAGGGGATTCACCCCTCCACTTT.

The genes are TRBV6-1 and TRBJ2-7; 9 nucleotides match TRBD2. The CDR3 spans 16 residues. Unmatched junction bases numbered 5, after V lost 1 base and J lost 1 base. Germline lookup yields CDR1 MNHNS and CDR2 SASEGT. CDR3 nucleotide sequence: TGTGCCAGCAGTGAAGGCGCGGGAGGGCCTTCCTACGAGCAGTACTTC. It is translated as CASSEGAGGPSYEQYF.

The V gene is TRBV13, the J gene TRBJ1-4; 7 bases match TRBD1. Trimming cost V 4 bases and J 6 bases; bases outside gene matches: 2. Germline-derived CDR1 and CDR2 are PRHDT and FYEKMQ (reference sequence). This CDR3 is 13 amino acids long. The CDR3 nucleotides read TGTGCCAGCAGCTCGACAGGGTATGAAAAACTGTTTTTT. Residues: CASSSTGYEKLFF.

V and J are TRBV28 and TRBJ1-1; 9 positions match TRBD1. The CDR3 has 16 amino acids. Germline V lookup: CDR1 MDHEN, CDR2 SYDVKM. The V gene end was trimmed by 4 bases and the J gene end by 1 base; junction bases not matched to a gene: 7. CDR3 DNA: TGTGCCAGCAGTTGGGACAGGGTTTACCCGAACACTGAAGCTTTCTTT. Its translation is CASSWDRVYPNTEAFF.

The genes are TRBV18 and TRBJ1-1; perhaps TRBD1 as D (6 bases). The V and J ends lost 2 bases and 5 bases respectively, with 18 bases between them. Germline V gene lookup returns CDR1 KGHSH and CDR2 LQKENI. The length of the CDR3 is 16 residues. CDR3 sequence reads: CASSPKPTGFRTEAFF. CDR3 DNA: TGTGCCAGCTCACCAAAACCTACAGGGTTTCGGACTGAAGCTTTCTTT.

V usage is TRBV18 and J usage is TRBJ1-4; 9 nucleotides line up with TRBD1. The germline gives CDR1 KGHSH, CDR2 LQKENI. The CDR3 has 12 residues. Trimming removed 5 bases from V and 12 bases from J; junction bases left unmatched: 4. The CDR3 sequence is CASSKDRGELFF. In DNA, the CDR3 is TGTGCCAGCTCAAAGGACAGGGGAGAACTGTTTTTT.

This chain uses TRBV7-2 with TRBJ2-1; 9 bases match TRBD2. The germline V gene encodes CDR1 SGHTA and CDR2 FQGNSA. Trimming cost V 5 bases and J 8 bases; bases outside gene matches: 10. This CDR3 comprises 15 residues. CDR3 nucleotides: TGTGCCAGCAGCGCCTATGCGGGGGGGCCCTATGAGCAGTTCTTC. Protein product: CASSAYAGGPYEQFF.

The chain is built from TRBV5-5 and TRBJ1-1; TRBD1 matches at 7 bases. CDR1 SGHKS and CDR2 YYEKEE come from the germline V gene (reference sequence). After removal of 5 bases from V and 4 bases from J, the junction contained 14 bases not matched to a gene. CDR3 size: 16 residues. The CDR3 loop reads CASSSTPRGLGTEAFF. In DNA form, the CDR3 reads TGTGCCAGCAGTTCAACCCCTAGGGGGCTGGGCACTGAAGCTTTCTTT. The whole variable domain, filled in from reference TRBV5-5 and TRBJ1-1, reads DAGVTQSPTHLIKTRGQQVTLRCSPISGHKSVSWYQQVLGQGPQFIFQYYEKEERGRGNFPDRFSARQFPNYSSELNVNALLLGDSALYLCASSSTPRGLGTEAFFGQGTRLTVV.

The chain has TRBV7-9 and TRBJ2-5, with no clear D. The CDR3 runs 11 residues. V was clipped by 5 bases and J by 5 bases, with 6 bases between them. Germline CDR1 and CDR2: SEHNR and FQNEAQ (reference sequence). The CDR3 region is CASSQRETQYF. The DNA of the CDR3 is TGTGCCAGCAGCCAACGGGAGACCCAGTACTTC.

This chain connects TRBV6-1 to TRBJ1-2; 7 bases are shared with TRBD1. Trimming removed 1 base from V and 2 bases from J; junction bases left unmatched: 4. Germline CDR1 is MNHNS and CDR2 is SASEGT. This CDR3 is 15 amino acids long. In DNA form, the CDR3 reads TGTGCCAGCAGTGAAGGGTCGACAGGGAACTATGGCTACACCTTC. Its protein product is CASSEGSTGNYGYTF.

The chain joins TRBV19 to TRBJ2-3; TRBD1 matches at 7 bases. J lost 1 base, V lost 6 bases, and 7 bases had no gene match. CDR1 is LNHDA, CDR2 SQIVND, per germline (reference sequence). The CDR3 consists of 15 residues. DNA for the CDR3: TGTGCCAGTAGGGGACAGACCTCTGGCACAGATACGCAGTATTTT. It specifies CASRGQTSGTDTQYF.

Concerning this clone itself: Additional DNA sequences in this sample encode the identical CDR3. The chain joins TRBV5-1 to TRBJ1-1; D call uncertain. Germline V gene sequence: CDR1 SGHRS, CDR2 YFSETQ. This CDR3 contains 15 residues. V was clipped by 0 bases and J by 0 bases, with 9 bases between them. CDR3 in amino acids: CASSLGGGMNTEAFF. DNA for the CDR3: TGCGCCAGCAGCTTGGGGGGAGGGATGAACACTGAAGCTTTCTTT.

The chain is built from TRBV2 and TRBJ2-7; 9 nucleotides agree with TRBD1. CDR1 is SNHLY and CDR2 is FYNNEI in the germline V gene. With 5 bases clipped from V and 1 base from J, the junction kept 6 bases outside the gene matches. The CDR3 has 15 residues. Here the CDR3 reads CASSWGQGESYEQYF. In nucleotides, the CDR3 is TGTGCCAGCAGTTGGGGACAGGGAGAGTCCTACGAGCAGTACTTC.

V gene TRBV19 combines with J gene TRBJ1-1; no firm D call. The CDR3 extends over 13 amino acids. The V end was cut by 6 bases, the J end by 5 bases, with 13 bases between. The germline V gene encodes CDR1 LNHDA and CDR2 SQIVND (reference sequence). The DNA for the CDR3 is TGTGCCAGTAGAGAGAGGGTCAGGACTGAAGCTTTCTTT. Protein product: CASRERVRTEAFF.

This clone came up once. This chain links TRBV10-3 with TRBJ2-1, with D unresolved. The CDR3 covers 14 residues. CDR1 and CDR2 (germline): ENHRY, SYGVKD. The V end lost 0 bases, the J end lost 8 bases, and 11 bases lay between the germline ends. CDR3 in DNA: TGTGCCATCAGTGAGTCGGGTAGCCTGGATGAGCAGTTCTTC. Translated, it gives CAISESGSLDEQFF.

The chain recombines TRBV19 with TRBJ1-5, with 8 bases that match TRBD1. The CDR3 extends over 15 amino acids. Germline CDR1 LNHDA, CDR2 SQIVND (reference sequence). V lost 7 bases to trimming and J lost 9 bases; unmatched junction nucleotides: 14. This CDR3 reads CASKVKTGGQRPQHF. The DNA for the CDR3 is TGTGCCAGTAAGGTCAAAACAGGGGGACAGCGGCCCCAGCATTTT.

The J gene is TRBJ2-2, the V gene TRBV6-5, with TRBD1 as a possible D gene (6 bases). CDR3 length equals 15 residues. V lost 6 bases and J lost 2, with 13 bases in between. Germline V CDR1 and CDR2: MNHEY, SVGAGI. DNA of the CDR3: TGTGCCAGCAGCGCGACAGGAATTAACACCGGGGAGCTGTTTTTT. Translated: CASSATGINTGELFF.

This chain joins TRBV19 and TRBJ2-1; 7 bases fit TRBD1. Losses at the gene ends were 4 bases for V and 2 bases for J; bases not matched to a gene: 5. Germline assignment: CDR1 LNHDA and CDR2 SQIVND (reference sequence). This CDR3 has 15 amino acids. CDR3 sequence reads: CASSRAGGAYNEQFF. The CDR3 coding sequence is TGTGCCAGTAGTAGGGCAGGGGGTGCCTACAATGAGCAGTTCTTC.

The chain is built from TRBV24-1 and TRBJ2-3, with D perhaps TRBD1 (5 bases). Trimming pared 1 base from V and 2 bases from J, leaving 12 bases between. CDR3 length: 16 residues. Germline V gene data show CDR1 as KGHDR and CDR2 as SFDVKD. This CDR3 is CATSDFARDPTDTQYF. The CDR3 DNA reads TGTGCCACCAGTGATTTTGCCAGGGATCCCACAGATACGCAGTATTTT.

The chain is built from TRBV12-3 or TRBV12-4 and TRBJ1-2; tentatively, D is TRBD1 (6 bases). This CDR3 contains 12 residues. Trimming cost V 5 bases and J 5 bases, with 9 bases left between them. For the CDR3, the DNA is TGTGCCAGCAGTGCAACAGGGTATGGCTACACCTTC. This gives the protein CASSATGYGYTF.

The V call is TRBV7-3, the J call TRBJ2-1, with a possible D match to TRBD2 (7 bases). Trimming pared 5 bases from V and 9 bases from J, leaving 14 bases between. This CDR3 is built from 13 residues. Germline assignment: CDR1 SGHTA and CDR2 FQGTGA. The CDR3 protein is CASSASGGPEQFF. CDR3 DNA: TGTGCCAGCAGCGCCTCCGGGGGGCCTGAGCAGTTCTTC.

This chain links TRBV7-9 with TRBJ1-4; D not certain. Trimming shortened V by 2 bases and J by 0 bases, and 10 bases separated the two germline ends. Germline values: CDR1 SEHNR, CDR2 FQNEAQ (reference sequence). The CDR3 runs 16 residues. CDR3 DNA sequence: TGTGCCAGCAGCTTACACGGACTATCAACTAATGAAAAACTGTTTTTT. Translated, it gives CASSLHGLSTNEKLFF.

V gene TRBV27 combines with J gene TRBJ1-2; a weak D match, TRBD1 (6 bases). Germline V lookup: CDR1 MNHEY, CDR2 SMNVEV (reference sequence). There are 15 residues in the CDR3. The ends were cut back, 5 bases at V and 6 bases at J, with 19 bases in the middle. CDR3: CASSLLLGTTHGYTF. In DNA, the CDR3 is TGTGCCAGCAGTCTACTCCTCGGGACAACACATGGCTACACCTTC.

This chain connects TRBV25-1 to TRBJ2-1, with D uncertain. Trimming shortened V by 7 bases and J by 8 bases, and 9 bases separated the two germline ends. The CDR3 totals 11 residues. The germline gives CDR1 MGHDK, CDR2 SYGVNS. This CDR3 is CASTGFDEQFF. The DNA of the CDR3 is TGTGCCAGCACCGGGTTCGATGAGCAGTTCTTC.

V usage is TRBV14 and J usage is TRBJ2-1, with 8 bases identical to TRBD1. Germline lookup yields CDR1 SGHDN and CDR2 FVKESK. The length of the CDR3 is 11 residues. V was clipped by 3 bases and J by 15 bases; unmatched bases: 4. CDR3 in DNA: TGTGCCAGCAGCCAGGACAGGGTGCCGTTCTTC. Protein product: CASSQDRVPFF.

CDR3 coding DNA: TGTGCCAGCAGCCAAGGGACAGGTCGGGTTCAGCCCCAGCATTTT. Protein: CASSQGTGRVQPQHF. J is TRBJ1-5 and V is TRBV6-6; 8 bases align to TRBD1. Trimming cost V 6 bases and J 6 bases; bases outside gene matches: 10. The CDR3 totals 15 residues. Per germline, CDR1 MNHNY and CDR2 SVGAGI (reference sequence).

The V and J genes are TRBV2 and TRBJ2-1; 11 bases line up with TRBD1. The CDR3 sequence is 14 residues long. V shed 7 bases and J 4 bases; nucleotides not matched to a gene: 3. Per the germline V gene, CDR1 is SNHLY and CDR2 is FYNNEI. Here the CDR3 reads CASTGDRGYNEQFF. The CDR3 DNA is TGTGCCAGCACTGGGGACAGGGGGTACAATGAGCAGTTCTTC.